This T cell receptor (beta chain) was retrieved from a study of T cell responses to AZD1222 COVID-19 vaccine. Whole-study context: Whether given at about 4 or about 12 weeks, second doses were pooled. The study, taken as a whole, reports: White British donors predominated, females outnumbered males, and clonal diversity was possibly underestimated. Spike was spanned by vaccine-associated CD4 TCRs, which were dominant at 160-218 and 743-854. A rise in Spike-specific TCR breadth and depth followed two AZD1222 doses.

TCRdb's table, derived via immunoSEQ multiplex PCR, lists solely in-frame clones and lacks some. The sample has 99,000 or so clones; 88% are singletons. On this clone: Its cognate antigen is unknown.

The trim removed 1 base at V and 14 bases at J, leaving 4 bases unmatched. The CDR3 contains 12 residues. Germline values: CDR1 GTSNPN, CDR2 SVGIG (reference sequence). This clonotype was obtained from an adult in good health. The chain has TRBV30 and TRBJ2-1, with 11 bases that match TRBD1. The source material was peripheral blood, sampled on day 0 of AZD1222 vaccination. CDR3: CAWSAQGQGEFF. The CDR3 DNA reads TGTGCCTGGAGTGCCCAGGGACAGGGGGAGTTCTTC. The whole variable domain, remainder taken from reference TRBV30 and TRBJ2-1, is SQTIHQWPATLVQPVGSPLSLECTVEGTSNPNLYWYRQAAGRGLQLLFYSVGIGQISSEVPQNLSASRPQDRQFILSSKKLLLSDSGFYLCAWSAQGQGEFFGPGTRLTVL.